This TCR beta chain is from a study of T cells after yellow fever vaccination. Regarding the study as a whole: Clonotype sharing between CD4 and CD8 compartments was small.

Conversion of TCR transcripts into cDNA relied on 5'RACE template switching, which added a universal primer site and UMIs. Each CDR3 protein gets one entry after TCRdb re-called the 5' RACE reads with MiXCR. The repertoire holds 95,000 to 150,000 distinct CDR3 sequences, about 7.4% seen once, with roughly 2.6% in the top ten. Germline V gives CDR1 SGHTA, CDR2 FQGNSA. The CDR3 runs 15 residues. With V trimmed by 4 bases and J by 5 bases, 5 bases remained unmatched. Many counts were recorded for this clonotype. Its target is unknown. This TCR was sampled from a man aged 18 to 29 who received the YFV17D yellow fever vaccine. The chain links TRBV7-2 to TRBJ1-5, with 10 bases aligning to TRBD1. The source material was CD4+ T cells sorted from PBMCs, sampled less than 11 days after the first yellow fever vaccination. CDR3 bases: TGTGCCAGCAGCTCGGGACAGGGGAATTATCAGCCCCAGCATTTT. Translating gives CASSSGQGNYQPQHF.